This passage covers 9 T cell receptor beta chains from one sample sequenced in a study of blood T cell repertoires in COVID-19. Data came from immunoSEQ multiplex PCR; TCRdb stores just in-frame clones and leaves some out. The sample has just over 300,000 clones; approximately 91% are singletons. The sequenced sample consisted of PBMCs or T cells enriched from blood (not recorded which). Receptors were obtained from a woman between 40 and 50 years old who had recovered from COVID-19.

This chain links TRBV7-3 with TRBJ2-5; D is unclear. The CDR3 has 14 amino acids. From germline, CDR1 is SGHTA and CDR2 FQGTGA. V was trimmed by 1 base and J by 2 bases, leaving 8 bases between them. This CDR3 is CASSLNGLQETQYF. CDR3 in DNA: TGTGCCAGCAGCTTAAATGGTCTACAAGAGACCCAGTACTTC.

This clone appeared a few times. V gene TRBV28 combines with J gene TRBJ1-3, with D hard to call. With 6 bases removed from V and 3 bases from J, the gap between germline ends came to 12 bases. Germline CDR1 reads MDHEN; CDR2 reads SYDVKM. This CDR3 is 14 amino acids long. DNA for the CDR3: TGTGCCAGCAGCCCCTCTCTAGGTGGAAACACCATATATTTT. It encodes CASSPSLGGNTIYF.

In this sample, this clone turned up once. The chain carries TRBV9 and TRBJ1-2; D is uncertain. V shed 0 bases and J shed 4 bases, with 13 bases lying between them. CDR3 size: 15 residues. Looked up from germline, CDR1 is SGDLS and CDR2 is YYNGEE. The CDR3 DNA reads TGTGCCAGCAGCGTAGTAGAGGGAGGGATCTATGGCTACACCTTC. This gives the protein CASSVVEGGIYGYTF. The full variable domain, its missing parts supplied by reference TRBV9 and TRBJ1-2, is DSGVTQTPKHLITATGQRVTLRCSPRSGDLSVYWYQQSLDQGLQFLIQYYNGEERAKGNILERFSAQQFPDLHSELNLSSLELGDSALYFCASSVVEGGIYGYTFGSGTRLTVV.

The rearrangement uses TRBV19 and TRBJ2-1; 10 bases fit TRBD2. Germline lookup yields CDR1 LNHDA and CDR2 SQIVND (reference sequence). The V gene end was trimmed by 7 bases and the J gene end by 8 bases; junction bases not matched to a gene: 11. CDR3 length: 15 residues. CDR3 nucleotides: TGTGCCAGTATACCCGGGACTAGCGTCTGCCATGAGCAGTTCTTC. It translates to CASIPGTSVCHEQFF.

This clone was counted a single time. The chain's CDR3 is CASSEAPGLAAKNIQYF. The CDR3 nucleotides read TGTGCCAGCAGTGAGGCCCCGGGACTAGCAGCCAAAAACATTCAGTACTTC. The rearrangement links TRBV2 to TRBJ2-4; 9 nucleotides match TRBD2. V lost 3 bases, J lost 0 bases, and 6 bases stayed unmatched. Germline loops: CDR1 SNHLY, CDR2 FYNNEI. The CDR3 spans 17 residues.

The chain combines TRBV5-8 with TRBJ2-7; D might be TRBD2 (6 bases). Looked up from germline, CDR1 is SGHTS and CDR2 is YDEGEE. This CDR3 comprises 11 residues. Trimming took off 7 bases at V and 7 bases at J, with 12 bases between the two ends. For the CDR3, the DNA is TGTGCCAGCCGGGGGTTTAGGGAGCAGTACTTC. Translation gives CASRGFREQYF.

The chain carries TRBV28 and TRBJ1-4, with TRBD1 identical over 8 bases. The germline CDR1 and CDR2 sequences are MDHEN and SYDVKM. The CDR3 length is 14 residues. V lost 3 bases, J lost 7 bases, and 4 bases stayed unmatched. The DNA for the CDR3 is TGTGCCAGCAGTTTCGGAGACAGGGGTGAAAAACTGTTTTTT. It yields the protein CASSFGDRGEKLFF.

The chain is built from TRBV27 and TRBJ1-6; 7 bases match TRBD1. The CDR3 extends over 15 amino acids. With 6 bases clipped from V and 6 bases from J, the junction kept 8 bases outside the gene matches. The V gene's germline CDR1 is MNHEY and CDR2 SMNVEV (reference sequence). In nucleotides, the CDR3 is TGTGCCAGCAGCCAAACAGGGGCTGGTAATTCACCCCTCCACTTT. This translates into CASSQTGAGNSPLHF.

The J gene is TRBJ1-1, the V gene TRBV5-1; TRBD1 might be the D (5 bases). The V end lost 5 bases, the J end lost 4 bases, and 21 bases lay between the germline ends. Germline V gene sequence: CDR1 SGHRS, CDR2 YFSETQ. The CDR3 runs 16 residues. CDR3 sequence: CASSPRGALGGTEAFF. CDR3 nucleotide sequence: TGCGCCAGCAGTCCCCGCGGGGCCCTCGGGGGCACTGAAGCTTTCTTT.